This T cell receptor (beta chain) was observed in a study of T cells after yellow fever vaccination. General observations from the study: Among all clonotypes, a small share was observed in both CD4 and CD8 compartments. Booster samples showed a return of most primary-vaccination clones (around 96% CD4, approximately 90% CD8). High-abundance clonotypes from the bulk population could contaminate FACS-sorted repertoires.

As concerns this clonotype: Antigen specificity is unknown. This may be a read error: a much more frequent sequence differs by one nucleotide.

The CDR3 covers 12 residues. Per germline, CDR1 MDHEN and CDR2 SYDVKM. TCR cDNA, made by 5'RACE template switching, carried an added universal primer site and UMIs. MiXCR, run by TCRdb on the 5' RACE reads, gives a single entry per CDR3 protein. The repertoire holds about 120,000 distinct CDR3 sequences, with 7.2% as singletons. This TCR derives from a man between 18 and 35 years old who received the YFV17D yellow fever vaccine. V is TRBV28 and J is TRBJ1-5; a possible D gene is TRBD1 (5 bases). The specimen comprised CD4+ T cells sorted from PBMCs, sampled roughly 46 days after the first yellow fever vaccination. The CDR3 loop reads CASSQGNQLQHF. The CDR3 region has the DNA TGTGCCAGCAGTCAGGGTAATCAGCTCCAGCATTTT.